The 11 T cell receptor beta chains below were found in one sample sequenced in a study of shared clonotypes between healthy human individuals. Sequencing was performed with immunoSEQ multiplex PCR; in TCRdb, only in-frame clones are kept and a portion is missing. The data show 950,000 to 1,100,000 clones, 70% to 80% seen once. The sequenced sample consisted of memory CD4+ T cells sorted from blood. Subset meaning: CD45RA-negative fraction. The source is a man in his late teens or twenties in good health.

The chain recombines TRBV5-1 with TRBJ2-3; 8 bases line up with TRBD2. The germline V gene has CDR1 SGHRS and CDR2 YFSETQ. The CDR3 has 15 amino acids. V dropped 1 base and J dropped 10; count of bases not matched to a gene: 11. CDR3 sequence: CASSLRGGSTEAQYF. For the CDR3, the DNA is TGCGCCAGCAGCTTGCGCGGGGGGTCTACAGAGGCGCAGTATTTT.

This clone was seen a single time. V usage is TRBV5-1 and J usage is TRBJ2-1, with 10 bases matching TRBD2. Germline V lookup: CDR1 SGHRS, CDR2 YFSETQ. The V and J ends lost 4 bases and 8 bases, in that order; junction bases with no gene match: 15. The CDR3 sequence is 17 residues long. CDR3: CASSPGPSGGVNHEQFF. CDR3 sequence (DNA): TGCGCCAGCAGCCCCGGTCCTAGCGGGGGTGTAAACCATGAGCAGTTCTTC.

The rearrangement joins TRBV11-2 to TRBJ2-2; a possible D gene is TRBD1 (5 bases). This CDR3 comprises 15 residues. V was pared by 8 bases and J by 0 bases, with 13 bases between. CDR1 is SGHAT, CDR2 FQNNGV, per germline. In DNA form, the CDR3 reads TGTGCCAGCGCCTCAGGGCAGACGAACACCGGGGAGCTGTTTTTT. It is translated as CASASGQTNTGELFF.

The gene calls are TRBV5-1 and TRBJ2-5; D gene unclear. The DNA matches TRBJ2-7 better at its end, which makes the J call doubtful. Germline values: CDR1 SGHRS, CDR2 YFSETQ. The CDR3 sequence is 16 residues long. For the CDR3, the DNA is TGCGCCAGCAGCTTGGGTGAGCAAGGTAGGACCTACGAGCAGTACTTC. This codes for CASSLGEQGRTYEQYF.

In its sample, this clone was seen a few times. This chain joins TRBV28 and TRBJ1-5; possible D gene TRBD1, 6 bases. CDR1 is MDHEN, CDR2 SYDVKM, per germline. The CDR3 is 15 amino acids. V was cut by 10 bases and J by 4 bases, with 20 bases left in between. The CDR3 DNA reads as TGTGCCACCGTAGAGCCCGGACAGTTGAATCAGCCCCAGCATTTT. Protein: CATVEPGQLNQPQHF.

V and J are TRBV9 and TRBJ1-2; TRBD1 aligns across 11 bases. This CDR3 contains 14 residues. Germline lookup yields CDR1 SGDLS and CDR2 YYNGEE. V lost 5 bases, J lost 7 bases, and 7 bases stayed unmatched. CDR3 loop: CASRGGTGGGGYTF. CDR3 bases: TGTGCCAGCAGGGGAGGGACAGGGGGAGGTGGCTACACCTTC.

The CDR3 coding sequence is TGTGCCAGCAGTTCGCCGGGGTCTGGGCCTGAAGCTTTCTTT. Its protein product is CASSSPGSGPEAFF. The rearrangement uses TRBV6-5 and TRBJ1-1; D is unclear. V was clipped by 4 bases and J by 6 bases, with 15 bases between them. The germline gives CDR1 MNHEY, CDR2 SVGAGI. This CDR3 spans 14 amino acids.

With regard to this clone: The sample holds other DNA sequences that translate to the same CDR3. This chain joins TRBV5-4 and TRBJ1-2; 7 bases line up with TRBD1. Germline CDR1 SGHNT, CDR2 YYREEE (reference sequence). The V gene end was trimmed by 2 bases and the J gene end by 4 bases; junction bases not matched to a gene: 2. CDR3 length equals 13 residues. The CDR3 bases are TGTGCCAGCAGCTTAGCAGGGGGCTATGGCTACACCTTC. Translating gives CASSLAGGYGYTF.

This clone was recorded at least ten times. The rearrangement uses TRBV27 and TRBJ2-7; tentatively, D is TRBD1 (5 bases). Looked up from germline, CDR1 is MNHEY and CDR2 is SMNVEV (reference sequence). The CDR3 spans 13 residues. Deletions cut 11 bases from V and 1 base from J, with 15 bases between. CDR3 coding DNA: TGTGCCTGGCAGGGCGTTGGATCCTACGAGCAGTACTTC. Protein product: CAWQGVGSYEQYF.

The V and J genes are TRBV5-4 and TRBJ1-1; D is ambiguous. The CDR3 is made up of 12 amino acids. V was clipped by 5 bases and J by 1 base, with 6 bases between them. Germline V gene sequence: CDR1 SGHNT, CDR2 YYREEE (reference sequence). CDR3 region: CASSTWNTEAFF. In DNA, the CDR3 is TGTGCCAGCAGTACCTGGAACACTGAAGCTTTCTTT.

The V gene is TRBV5-1, the J gene TRBJ2-2; D is unresolved. V lost 1 base and J 1 base, leaving 11 bases between the germline ends. The CDR3 runs 16 residues. Germline CDR1 reads SGHRS; CDR2 reads YFSETQ. The CDR3 nucleotides are TGCGCCAGCAGCTTGTCAGACACGATGAACACCGGGGAGCTGTTTTTT. Translation gives CASSLSDTMNTGELFF.